This record covers a single T cell receptor beta chain. Its antigen is not known. Sequence at one end of the junction differs from germline and may be a read error. This entry is derived from a study of tumor-infiltrating lymphocytes in primary liver carcinoma. Study-level background: T1-T3 N0M0 was the stage of the tumors, which were about 4 to 10 cm across.

CDR1 and CDR2 from the germline V gene are LGHNA and YSLEER. CDR3 length: 15 amino acids. Notes on the study in general: Tumor-adjacent and tumor-blood pairs displayed less overlap than did pairs of tumor regions.

Production of TCR beta cDNA used 400 to 650 ng total RNA together with a constant-region primer. For TCR beta, libraries were produced by three nested multiplex PCR rounds using slightly modified ARM-PCR. TRBV1-TRBV30 forward primers and a C-beta reverse primer were used in the first two PCR rounds, which each ran for approximately 11 cycles. TCRdb used MiXCR to reprocess the multiplex PCR reads, holding one entry per CDR3 protein. The sample comprises roughly 80,000 distinct CDR3 sequences, 69% of which are singletons, and more than 25% rests with the top ten. Co-extracting RNA and DNA was done with 20-30 mg of unsorted bulk tissue as input.

Material: tumor-adjacent normal liver tissue. This clonotype was sampled from a man aged 40-55 years with primary liver carcinoma and hepatitis B virus infection. The chain has TRBV4-3 and TRBJ2-3; no definite D call. The CDR3 nucleotides read TGCTCCAGCAGCCAAGGAGACGTCTTAGCAGATACGCAGTATTTT. Amino acid sequence: CSSSQGDVLADTQYF.